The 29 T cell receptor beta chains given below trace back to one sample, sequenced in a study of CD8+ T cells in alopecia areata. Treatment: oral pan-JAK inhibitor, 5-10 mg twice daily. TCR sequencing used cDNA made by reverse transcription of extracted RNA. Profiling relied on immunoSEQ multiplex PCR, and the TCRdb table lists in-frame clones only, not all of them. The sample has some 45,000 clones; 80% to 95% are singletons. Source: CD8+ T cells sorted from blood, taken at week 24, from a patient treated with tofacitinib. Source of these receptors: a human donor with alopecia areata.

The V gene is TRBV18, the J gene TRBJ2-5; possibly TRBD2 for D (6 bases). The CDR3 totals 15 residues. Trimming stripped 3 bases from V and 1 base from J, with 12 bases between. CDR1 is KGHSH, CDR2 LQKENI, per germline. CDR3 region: CASSPTRDSQETQYF. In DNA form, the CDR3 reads TGTGCCAGCTCACCCACCAGGGACTCCCAAGAGACCCAGTACTTC.

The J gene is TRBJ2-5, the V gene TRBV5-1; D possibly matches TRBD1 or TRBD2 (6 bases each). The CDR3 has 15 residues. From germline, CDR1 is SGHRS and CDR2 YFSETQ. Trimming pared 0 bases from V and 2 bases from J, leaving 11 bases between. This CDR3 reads CASSLDAGQQETQYF. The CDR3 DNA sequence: TGCGCCAGCAGCTTGGACGCGGGACAACAAGAGACCCAGTACTTC.

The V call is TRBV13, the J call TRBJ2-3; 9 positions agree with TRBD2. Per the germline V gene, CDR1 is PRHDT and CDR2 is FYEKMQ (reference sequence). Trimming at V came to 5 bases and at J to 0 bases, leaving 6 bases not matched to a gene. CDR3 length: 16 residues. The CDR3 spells CASSRRTSVSTDTQYF. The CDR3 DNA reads TGTGCCAGCAGCCGCAGGACTAGCGTTAGCACAGATACGCAGTATTTT.

CDR3 region: CATNSGTGIWNEQFF. In DNA, the CDR3 is TGTGCCACGAACTCCGGGACAGGGATATGGAATGAGCAGTTCTTC. The chain is built from TRBV19 and TRBJ2-1; 9 bases are a match to TRBD1. The ends lost 10 bases at V and 7 bases at J; junction bases unmatched: 14. CDR1 and CDR2 (germline): LNHDA, SQIVND (reference sequence). The CDR3 sequence is 15 residues long. The variable domain in full, completed from reference TRBV19 and TRBJ2-1, reads DGGITQSPKYLFRKEGQNVTLSCEQNLNHDAMYWYRQDPGQGLRLIYYSQIVNDFQKGDIAEGYSVSREKKESFPLTVTSAQKNPTAFYLCATNSGTGIWNEQFFGPGTRLTVL.

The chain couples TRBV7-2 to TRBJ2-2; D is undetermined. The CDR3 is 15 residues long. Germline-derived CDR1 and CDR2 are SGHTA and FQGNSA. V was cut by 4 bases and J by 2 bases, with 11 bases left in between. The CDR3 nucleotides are TGTGCCAGCAGCTCCTGGGCAGAAAACACCGGGGAGCTGTTTTTT. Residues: CASSSWAENTGELFF.

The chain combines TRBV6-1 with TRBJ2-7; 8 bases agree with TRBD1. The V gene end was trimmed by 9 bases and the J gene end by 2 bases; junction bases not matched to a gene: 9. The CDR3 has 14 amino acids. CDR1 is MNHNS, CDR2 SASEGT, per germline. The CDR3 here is CASPGQAPPYEQYF. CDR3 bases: TGTGCCAGTCCGGGACAGGCGCCTCCCTACGAGCAGTACTTC.

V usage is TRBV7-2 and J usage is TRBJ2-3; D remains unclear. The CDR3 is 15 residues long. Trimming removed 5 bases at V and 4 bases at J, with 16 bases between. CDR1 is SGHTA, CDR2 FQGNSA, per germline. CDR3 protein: CASSLGSSDADTQYF. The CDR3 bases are TGTGCCAGCAGCCTAGGGTCCTCAGACGCAGATACGCAGTATTTT. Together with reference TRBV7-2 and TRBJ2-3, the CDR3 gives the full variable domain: GAGVSQSPSNKVTEKGKDVELRCDPISGHTALYWYRQSLGQGLEFLIYFQGNSAPDKSGLPSDRFSAERTGGSVSTLTIQRTQQEDSAVYLCASSLGSSDADTQYFGPGTRLTVL.

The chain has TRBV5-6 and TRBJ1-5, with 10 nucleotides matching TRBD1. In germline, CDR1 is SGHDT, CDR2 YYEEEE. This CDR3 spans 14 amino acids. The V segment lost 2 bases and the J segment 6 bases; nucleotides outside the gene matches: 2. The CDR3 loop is CASSFGQGGQPQHF. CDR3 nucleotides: TGTGCCAGCAGCTTCGGACAGGGGGGTCAGCCCCAGCATTTT.

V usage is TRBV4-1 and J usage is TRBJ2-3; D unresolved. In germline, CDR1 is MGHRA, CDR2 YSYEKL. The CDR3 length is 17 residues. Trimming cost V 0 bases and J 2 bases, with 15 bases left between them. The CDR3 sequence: CASSQDQVSLSTDTQYF. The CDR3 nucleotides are TGCGCCAGCAGCCAAGATCAAGTCAGCCTTTCCACAGATACGCAGTATTTT.

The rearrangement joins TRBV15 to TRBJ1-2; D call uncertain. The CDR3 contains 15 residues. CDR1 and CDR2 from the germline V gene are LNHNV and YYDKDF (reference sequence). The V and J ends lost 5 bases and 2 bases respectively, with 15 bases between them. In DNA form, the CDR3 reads TGTGCCACCAGCGGTGATCAGGACGGGAACTATGGCTACACCTTC. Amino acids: CATSGDQDGNYGYTF.

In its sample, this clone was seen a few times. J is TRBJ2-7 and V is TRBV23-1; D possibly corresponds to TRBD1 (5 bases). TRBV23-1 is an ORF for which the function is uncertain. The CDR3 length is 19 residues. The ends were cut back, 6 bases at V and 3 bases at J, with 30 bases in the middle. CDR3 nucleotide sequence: TGCGCCAGCAGCCTTCCCTCGAGGATTAACAGGTTCCACCTCTACGAGCAGTACTTC. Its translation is CASSLPSRINRFHLYEQYF.

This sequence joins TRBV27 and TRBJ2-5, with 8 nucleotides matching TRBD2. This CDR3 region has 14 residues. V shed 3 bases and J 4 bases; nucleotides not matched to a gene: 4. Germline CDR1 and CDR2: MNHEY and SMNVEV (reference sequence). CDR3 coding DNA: TGTGCCAGCAGTTTTACGGGACTAGGAGAGACCCAGTACTTC. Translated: CASSFTGLGETQYF.

In DNA, the CDR3 is TGTGCCAGCAGCTTGAACCCCGTCGCAGATACGCAGTATTTT. The encoded protein is CASSLNPVADTQYF. The chain joins TRBV5-6 to TRBJ2-3; D is undetermined. CDR3 size: 14 residues. V dropped 1 base and J dropped 4 bases, with 10 bases sitting between them. Germline V gives CDR1 SGHDT, CDR2 YYEEEE.

The CDR3: CASSSRTAQETQYF. The CDR3 bases are TGTGCCAGCAGCTCACGGACAGCCCAAGAGACCCAGTACTTC. The V call is TRBV7-6, the J call TRBJ2-5; D possibly corresponds to TRBD1 (6 bases). Trimming left V 4 bases short and J 1 base short, with 10 bases between. The CDR3 covers 14 residues. Germline V gene sequence: CDR1 SGHVS, CDR2 FNYEAQ.

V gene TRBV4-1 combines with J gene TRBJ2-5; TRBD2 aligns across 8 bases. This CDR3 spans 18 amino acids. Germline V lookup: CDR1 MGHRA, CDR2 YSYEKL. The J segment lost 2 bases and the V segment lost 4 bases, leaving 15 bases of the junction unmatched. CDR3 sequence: CASSPQAAGDDIQETQYF. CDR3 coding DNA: TGCGCCAGCAGCCCCCAAGCAGCGGGGGACGATATACAAGAGACCCAGTACTTC.

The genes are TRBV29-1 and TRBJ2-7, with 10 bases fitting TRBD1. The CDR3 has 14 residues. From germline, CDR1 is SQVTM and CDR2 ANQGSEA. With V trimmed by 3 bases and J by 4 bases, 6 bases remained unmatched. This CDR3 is CSVETGQGEYEQYF. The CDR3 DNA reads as TGCAGCGTTGAGACCGGACAGGGGGAATACGAGCAGTACTTC.

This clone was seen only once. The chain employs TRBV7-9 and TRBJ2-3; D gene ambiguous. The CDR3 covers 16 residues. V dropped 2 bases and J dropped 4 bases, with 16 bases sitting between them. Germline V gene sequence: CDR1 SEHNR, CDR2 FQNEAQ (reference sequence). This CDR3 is CASSLNSVWGSDTQYF. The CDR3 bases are TGTGCCAGCAGCTTAAACTCAGTCTGGGGATCAGATACGCAGTATTTT.

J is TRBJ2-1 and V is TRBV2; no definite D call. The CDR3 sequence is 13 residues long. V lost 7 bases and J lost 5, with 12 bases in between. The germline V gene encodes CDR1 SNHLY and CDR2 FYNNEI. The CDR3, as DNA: TGTGCCAGCATGGAGAGGCCGAACAATGAGCAGTTCTTC. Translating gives CASMERPNNEQFF.

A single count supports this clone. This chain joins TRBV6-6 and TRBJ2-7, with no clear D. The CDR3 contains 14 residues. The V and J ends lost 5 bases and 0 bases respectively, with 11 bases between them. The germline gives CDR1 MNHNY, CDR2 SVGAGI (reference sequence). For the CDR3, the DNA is TGTGCCAGCAGTGGGATCCCACCCTCCTACGAGCAGTACTTC. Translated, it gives CASSGIPPSYEQYF.

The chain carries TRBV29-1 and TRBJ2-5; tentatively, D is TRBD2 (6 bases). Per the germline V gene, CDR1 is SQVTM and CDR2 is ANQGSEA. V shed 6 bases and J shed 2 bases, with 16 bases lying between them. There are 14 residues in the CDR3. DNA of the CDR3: TGCAGCGTGGAACTAGCATATTCTCAAGAGACCCAGTACTTC. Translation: CSVELAYSQETQYF.

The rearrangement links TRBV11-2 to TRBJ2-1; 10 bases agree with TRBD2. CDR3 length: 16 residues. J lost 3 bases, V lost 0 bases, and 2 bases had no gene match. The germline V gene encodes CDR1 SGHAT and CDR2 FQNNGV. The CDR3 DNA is TGTGCCAGCAGCTTAGAAAGACTAGCGGGCTACAATGAGCAGTTCTTC. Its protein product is CASSLERLAGYNEQFF. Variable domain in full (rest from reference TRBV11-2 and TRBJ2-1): EAGVAQSPRYKIIEKRQSVAFWCNPISGHATLYWYQQILGQGPKLLIQFQNNGVVDDSQLPKDRFSAERLKGVDSTLKIQPAKLEDSAVYLCASSLERLAGYNEQFFGPGTRLTVL.

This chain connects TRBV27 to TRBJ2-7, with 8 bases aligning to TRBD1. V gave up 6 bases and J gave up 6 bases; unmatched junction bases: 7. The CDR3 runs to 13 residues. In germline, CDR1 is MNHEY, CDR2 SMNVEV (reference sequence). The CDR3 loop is CASSTGTGTEQYF. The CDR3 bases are TGTGCCAGCAGCACCGGGACAGGTACCGAGCAGTACTTC.

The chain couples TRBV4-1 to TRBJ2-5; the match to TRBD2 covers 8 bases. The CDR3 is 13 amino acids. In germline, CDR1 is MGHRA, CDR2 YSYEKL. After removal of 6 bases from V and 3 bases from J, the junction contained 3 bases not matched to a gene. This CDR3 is CASRGLVEETQYF. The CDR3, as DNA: TGCGCCAGCAGGGGACTAGTGGAAGAGACCCAGTACTTC.

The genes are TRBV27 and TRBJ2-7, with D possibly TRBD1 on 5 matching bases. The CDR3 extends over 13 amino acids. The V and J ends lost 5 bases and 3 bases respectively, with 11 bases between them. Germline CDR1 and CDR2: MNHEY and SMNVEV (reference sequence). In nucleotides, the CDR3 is TGTGCCAGCAGTCGGCAGGGCCGCTACGAGCAGTACTTC. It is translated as CASSRQGRYEQYF.

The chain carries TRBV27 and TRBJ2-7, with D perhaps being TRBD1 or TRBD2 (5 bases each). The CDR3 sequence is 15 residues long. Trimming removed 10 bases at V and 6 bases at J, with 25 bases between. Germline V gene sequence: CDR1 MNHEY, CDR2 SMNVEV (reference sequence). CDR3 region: CATCYQGPPMCEQYF. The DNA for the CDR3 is TGTGCCACCTGCTACCAGGGACCCCCCATGTGCGAGCAGTACTTC.

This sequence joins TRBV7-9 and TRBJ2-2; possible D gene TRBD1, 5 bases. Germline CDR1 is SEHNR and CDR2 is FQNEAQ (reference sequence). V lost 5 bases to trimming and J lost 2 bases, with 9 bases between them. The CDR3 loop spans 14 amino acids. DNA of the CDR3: TGTGCCAGCAGCGGGGCGTATAACACCGGGGAGCTGTTTTTT. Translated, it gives CASSGAYNTGELFF.

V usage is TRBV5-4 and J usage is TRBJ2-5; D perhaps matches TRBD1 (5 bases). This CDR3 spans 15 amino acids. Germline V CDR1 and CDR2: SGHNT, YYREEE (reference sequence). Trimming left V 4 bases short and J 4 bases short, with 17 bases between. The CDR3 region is CASSEVGQGRETQYF. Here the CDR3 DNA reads TGTGCCAGCAGCGAGGTGGGGCAGGGAAGAGAGACCCAGTACTTC.

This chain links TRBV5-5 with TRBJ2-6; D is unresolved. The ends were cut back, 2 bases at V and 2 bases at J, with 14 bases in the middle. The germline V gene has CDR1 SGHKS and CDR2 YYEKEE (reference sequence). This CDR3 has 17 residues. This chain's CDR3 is CASSFWVGLAGANVLTF. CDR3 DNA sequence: TGTGCCAGCAGCTTTTGGGTAGGGTTGGCTGGGGCCAACGTCCTGACTTTC.

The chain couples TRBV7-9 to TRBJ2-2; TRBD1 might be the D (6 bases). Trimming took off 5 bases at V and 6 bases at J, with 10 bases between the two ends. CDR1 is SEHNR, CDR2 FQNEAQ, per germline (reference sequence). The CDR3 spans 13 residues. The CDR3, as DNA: TGTGCCAGCAGCGCGACAGGTTCCGGGGAGCTGTTTTTT. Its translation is CASSATGSGELFF. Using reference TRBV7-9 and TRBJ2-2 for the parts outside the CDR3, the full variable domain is DTGVSQNPRHKITKRGQNVTFRCDPISEHNRLYWYRQTLGQGPEFLTYFQNEAQLEKSRLLSDRFSAERPKGSFSTLEIQRTEQGDSAMYLCASSATGSGELFFGEGSRLTVL.